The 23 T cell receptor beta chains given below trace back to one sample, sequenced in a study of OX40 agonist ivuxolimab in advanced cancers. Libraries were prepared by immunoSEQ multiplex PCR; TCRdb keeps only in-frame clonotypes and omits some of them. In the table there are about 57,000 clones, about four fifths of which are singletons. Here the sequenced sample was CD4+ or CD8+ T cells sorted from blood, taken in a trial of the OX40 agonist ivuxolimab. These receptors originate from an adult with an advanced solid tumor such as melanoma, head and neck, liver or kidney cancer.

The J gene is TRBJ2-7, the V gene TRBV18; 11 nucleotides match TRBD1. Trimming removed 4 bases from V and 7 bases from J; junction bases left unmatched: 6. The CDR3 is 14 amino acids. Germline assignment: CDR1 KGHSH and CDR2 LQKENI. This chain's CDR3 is CASSRGQGAREQYF. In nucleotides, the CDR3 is TGTGCCAGCTCACGAGGACAGGGGGCGAGGGAGCAGTACTTC.

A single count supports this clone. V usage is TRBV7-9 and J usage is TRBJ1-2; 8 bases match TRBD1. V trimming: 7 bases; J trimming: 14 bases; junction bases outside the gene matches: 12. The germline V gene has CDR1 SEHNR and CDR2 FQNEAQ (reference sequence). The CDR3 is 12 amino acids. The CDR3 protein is CASTMGDRGKTF. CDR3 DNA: TGTGCCAGCACCATGGGAGACAGGGGTAAAACCTTC.

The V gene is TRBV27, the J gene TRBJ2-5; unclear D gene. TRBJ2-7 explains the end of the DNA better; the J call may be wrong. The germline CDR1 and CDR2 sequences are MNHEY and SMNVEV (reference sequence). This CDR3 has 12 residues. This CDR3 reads CASSSSSYEQYF. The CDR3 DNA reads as TGTGCCAGCAGTTCATCCTCCTACGAGCAGTACTTC.

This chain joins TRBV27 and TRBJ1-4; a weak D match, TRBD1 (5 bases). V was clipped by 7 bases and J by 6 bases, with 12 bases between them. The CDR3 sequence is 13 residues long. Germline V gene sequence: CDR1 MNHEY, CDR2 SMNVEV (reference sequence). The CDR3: CASTRWDDEKLFF. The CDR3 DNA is TGTGCCAGCACCCGATGGGACGATGAAAAACTGTTTTTT.

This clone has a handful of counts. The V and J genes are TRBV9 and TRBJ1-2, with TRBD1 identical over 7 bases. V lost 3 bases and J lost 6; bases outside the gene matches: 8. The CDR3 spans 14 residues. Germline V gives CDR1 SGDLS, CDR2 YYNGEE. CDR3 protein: CASSAPRDSDGYTF. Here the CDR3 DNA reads TGTGCCAGCAGCGCTCCCAGGGACAGCGATGGCTACACCTTC.

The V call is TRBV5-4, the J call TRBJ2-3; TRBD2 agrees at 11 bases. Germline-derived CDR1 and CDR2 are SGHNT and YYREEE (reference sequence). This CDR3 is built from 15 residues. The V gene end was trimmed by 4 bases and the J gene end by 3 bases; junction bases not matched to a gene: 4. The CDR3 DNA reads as TGTGCCAGCAGCCTGGGACTAGCGGTAACAGATACGCAGTATTTT. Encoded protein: CASSLGLAVTDTQYF. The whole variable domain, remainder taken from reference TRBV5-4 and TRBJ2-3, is ETGVTQSPTHLIKTRGQQVTLRCSSQSGHNTVSWYQQALGQGPQFIFQYYREEENGRGNFPPRFSGLQFPNYSSELNVNALELDDSALYLCASSLGLAVTDTQYFGPGTRLTVL.

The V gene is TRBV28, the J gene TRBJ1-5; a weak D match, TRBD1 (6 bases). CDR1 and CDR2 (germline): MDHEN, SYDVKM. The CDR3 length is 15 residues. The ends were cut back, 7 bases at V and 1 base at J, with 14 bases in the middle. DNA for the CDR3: TGTGCCAGCATCGAGGACAGAGCGAGCAATCAGCCCCAGCATTTT. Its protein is CASIEDRASNQPQHF.

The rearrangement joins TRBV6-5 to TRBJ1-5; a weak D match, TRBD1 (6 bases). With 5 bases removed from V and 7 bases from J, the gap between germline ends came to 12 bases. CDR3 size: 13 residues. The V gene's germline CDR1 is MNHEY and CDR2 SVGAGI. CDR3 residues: CASSVQGGQPQHF. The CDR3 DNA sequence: TGTGCCAGCAGTGTACAGGGTGGGCAGCCCCAGCATTTT.

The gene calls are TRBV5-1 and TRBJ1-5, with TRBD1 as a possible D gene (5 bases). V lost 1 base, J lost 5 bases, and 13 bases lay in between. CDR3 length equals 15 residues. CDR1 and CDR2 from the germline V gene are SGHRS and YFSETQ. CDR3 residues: CASSLQGEFHQPQHF. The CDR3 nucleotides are TGCGCCAGCAGCTTGCAGGGAGAGTTCCATCAGCCCCAGCATTTT.

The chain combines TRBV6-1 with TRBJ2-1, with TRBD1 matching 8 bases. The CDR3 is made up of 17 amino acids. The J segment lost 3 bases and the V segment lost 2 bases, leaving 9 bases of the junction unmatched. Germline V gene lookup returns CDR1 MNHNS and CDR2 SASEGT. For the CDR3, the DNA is TGTGCCAGCAGTGAAAGCCTCCGGGACAGGATCTACAATGAGCAGTTCTTC. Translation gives CASSESLRDRIYNEQFF.

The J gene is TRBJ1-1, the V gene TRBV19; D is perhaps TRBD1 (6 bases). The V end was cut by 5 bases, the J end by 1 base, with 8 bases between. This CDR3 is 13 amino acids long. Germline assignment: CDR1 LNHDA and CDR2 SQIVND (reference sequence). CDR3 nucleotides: TGTGCCAGTAGTTCGGGGGCGAACACTGAAGCTTTCTTT. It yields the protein CASSSGANTEAFF.

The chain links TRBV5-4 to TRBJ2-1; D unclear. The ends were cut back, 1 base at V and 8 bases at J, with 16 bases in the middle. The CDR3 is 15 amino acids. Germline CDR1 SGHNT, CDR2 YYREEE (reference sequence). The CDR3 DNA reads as TGTGCCAGCAGCTTGTCCTTAGGAGCTTTCGATGAGCAGTTCTTC. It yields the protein CASSLSLGAFDEQFF.

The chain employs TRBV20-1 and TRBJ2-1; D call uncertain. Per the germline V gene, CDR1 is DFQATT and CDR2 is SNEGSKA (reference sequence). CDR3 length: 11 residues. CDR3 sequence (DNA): TGCAGCCCGGTAGGGTACAATGAGCAGTTCTTC. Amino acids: CSPVGYNEQFF.

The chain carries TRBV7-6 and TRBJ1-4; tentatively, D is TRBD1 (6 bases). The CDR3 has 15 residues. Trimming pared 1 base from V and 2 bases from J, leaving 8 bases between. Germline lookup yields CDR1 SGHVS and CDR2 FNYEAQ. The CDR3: CASSLGGGTNEKLFF. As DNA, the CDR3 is TGTGCCAGCAGCTTAGGAGGGGGGACTAATGAAAAACTGTTTTTT.

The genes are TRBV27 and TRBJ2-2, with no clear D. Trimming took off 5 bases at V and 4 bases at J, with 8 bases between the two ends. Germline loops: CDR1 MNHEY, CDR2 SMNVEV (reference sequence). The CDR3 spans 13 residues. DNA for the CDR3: TGTGCCAGCAGTCCAACGAGCACCGGGGAGCTGTTTTTT. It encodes CASSPTSTGELFF.

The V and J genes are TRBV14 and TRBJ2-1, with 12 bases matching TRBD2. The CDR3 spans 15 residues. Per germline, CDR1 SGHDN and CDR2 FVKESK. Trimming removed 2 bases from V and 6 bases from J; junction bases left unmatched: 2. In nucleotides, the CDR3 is TGTGCCAGCAGCCAACTAGCGGGAGGGCTCAATGAGCAGTTCTTC. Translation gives CASSQLAGGLNEQFF.

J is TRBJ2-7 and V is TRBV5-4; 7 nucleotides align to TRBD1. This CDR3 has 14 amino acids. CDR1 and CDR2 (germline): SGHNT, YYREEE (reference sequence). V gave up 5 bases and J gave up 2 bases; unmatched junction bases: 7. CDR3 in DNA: TGTGCCAGCAGTCCCGGGACAGCCACCTACGAGCAGTACTTC. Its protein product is CASSPGTATYEQYF. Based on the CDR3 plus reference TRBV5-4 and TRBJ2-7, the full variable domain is ETGVTQSPTHLIKTRGQQVTLRCSSQSGHNTVSWYQQALGQGPQFIFQYYREEENGRGNFPPRFSGLQFPNYSSELNVNALELDDSALYLCASSPGTATYEQYFGPGTRLTVT.

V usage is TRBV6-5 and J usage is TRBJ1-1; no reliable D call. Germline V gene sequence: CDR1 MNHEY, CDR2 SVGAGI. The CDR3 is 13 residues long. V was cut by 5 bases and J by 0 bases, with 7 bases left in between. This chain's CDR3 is CASSLSVNTEAFF. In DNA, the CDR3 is TGTGCCAGCAGTCTCAGTGTGAACACTGAAGCTTTCTTT.

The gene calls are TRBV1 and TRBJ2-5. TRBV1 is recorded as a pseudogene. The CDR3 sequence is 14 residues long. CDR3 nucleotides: TGCACCAGCAGCCCCCGGGCCCGGTGTATGACCCAGTACTTC. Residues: CTSSPRARCMTQYF.

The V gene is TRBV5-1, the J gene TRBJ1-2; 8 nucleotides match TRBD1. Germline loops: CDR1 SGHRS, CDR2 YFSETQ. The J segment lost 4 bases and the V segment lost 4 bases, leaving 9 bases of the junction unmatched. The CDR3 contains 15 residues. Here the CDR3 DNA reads TGCGCCAGCAGCCCGGAGGGGACAGGCTCCTATGGCTACACCTTC. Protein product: CASSPEGTGSYGYTF. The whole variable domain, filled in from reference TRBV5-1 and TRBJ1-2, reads KAGVTQTPRYLIKTRGQQVTLSCSPISGHRSVSWYQQTPGQGLQFLFEYFSETQRNKGNFPGRFSGRQFSNSRSEMNVSTLELGDSALYLCASSPEGTGSYGYTFGSGTRLTVV.

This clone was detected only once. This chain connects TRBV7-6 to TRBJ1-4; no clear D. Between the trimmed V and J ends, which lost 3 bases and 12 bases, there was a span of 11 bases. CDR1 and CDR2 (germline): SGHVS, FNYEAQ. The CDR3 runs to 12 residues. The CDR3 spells CASSFPDVELFF. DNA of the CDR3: TGTGCCAGCAGCTTTCCGGACGTGGAACTGTTTTTT.

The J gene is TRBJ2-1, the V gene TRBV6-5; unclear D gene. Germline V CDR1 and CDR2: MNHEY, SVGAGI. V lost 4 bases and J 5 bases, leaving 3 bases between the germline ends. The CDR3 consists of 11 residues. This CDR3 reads CASSSHNEQFF. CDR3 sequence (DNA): TGTGCCAGCAGTTCCCACAATGAGCAGTTCTTC.

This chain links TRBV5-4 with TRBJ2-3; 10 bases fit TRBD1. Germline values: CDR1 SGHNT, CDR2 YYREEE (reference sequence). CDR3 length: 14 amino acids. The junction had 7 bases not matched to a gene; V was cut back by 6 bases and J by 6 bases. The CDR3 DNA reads TGTGCCAGCATACGGGACAGGGGTGGGGATACGCAGTATTTT. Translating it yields CASIRDRGGDTQYF.